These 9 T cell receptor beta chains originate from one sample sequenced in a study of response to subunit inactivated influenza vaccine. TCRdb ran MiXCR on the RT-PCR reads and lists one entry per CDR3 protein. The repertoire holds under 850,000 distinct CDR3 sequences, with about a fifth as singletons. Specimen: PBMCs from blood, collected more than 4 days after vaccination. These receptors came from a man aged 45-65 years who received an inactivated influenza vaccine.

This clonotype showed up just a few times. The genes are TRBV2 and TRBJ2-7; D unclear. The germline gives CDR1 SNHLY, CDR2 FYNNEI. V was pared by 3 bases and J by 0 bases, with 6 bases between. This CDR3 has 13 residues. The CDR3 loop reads CASSDGFSYEQYF. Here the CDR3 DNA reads TGTGCCAGCAGTGACGGATTCTCCTACGAGCAGTACTTC.

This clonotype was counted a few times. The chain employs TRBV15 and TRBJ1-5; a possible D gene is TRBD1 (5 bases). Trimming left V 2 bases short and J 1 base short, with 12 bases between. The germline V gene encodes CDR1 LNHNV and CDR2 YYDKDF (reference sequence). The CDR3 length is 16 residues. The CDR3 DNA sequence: TGTGCCACCAGCAGAAGATCCCGGGACAGCAATCAGCCCCAGCATTTT. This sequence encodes CATSRRSRDSNQPQHF. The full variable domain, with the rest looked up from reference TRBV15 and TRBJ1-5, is DAMVIQNPRYQVTQFGKPVTLSCSQTLNHNVMYWYQQKSSQAPKLLFHYYDKDFNNEADTPDNFQSRRPNTSFCFLDIRSPGLGDTAMYLCATSRRSRDSNQPQHFGDGTRLSIL.

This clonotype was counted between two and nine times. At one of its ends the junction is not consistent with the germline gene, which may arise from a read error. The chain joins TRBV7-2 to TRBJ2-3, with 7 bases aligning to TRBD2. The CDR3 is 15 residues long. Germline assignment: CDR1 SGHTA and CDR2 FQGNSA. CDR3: CASTLQAGLTDTQYF. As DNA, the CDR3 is TGTGCCAGCACCTTACAAGCGGGACTCACAGATACGCAGTATTTT.

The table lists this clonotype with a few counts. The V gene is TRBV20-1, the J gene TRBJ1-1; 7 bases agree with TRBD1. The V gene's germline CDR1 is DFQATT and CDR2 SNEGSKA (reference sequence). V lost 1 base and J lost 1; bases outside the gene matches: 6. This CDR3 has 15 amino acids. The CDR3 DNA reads TGCAGTGCTAGAGGGGGGGGACAGCCGAACACTGAAGCTTTCTTT. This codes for CSARGGGQPNTEAFF.

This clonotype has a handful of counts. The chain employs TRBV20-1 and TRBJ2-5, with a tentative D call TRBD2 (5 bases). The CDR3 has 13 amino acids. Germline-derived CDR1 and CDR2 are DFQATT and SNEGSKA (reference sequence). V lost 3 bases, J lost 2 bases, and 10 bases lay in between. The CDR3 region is CSASRSGQETQYF. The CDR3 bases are TGCAGTGCTAGCCGTTCGGGGCAAGAGACCCAGTACTTC.

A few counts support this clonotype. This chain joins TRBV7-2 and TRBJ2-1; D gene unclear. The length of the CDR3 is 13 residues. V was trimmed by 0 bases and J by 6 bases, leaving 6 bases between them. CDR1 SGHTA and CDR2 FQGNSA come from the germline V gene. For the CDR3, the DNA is TGTGCCAGCAGCTTAGCGATGGTCAATGAGCAGTTCTTC. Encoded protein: CASSLAMVNEQFF.

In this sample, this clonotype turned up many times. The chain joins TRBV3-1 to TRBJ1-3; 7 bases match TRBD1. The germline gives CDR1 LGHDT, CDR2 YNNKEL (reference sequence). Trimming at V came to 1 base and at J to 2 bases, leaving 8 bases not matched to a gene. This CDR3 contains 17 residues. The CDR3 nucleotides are TGTGCCAGCAGCCAAGTCGGCTTAACAGGGGCTGGAAACACCATATATTTT. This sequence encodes CASSQVGLTGAGNTIYF.

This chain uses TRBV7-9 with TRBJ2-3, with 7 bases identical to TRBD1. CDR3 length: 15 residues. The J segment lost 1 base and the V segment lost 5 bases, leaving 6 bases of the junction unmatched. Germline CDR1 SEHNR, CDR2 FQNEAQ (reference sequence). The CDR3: CASSIYRGGTDTQYF. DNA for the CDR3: TGTGCCAGCAGCATCTACAGGGGTGGCACAGATACGCAGTATTTT.

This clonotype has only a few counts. CDR3 sequence: CASSPRDWLGEQFF. CDR3 in DNA: TGTGCCAGCAGCCCCCGGGACTGGCTTGGGGAGCAGTTCTTC. The chain uses TRBV7-9 and TRBJ2-1; weak D call: TRBD2 (6 bases). CDR1 and CDR2 from the germline V gene are SEHNR and FQNEAQ (reference sequence). The CDR3 is 14 residues long. With 5 bases removed from V and 10 bases from J, the gap between germline ends came to 18 bases.